The present T cell receptor (beta chain) was sequenced within a study of cytotoxic CD8 clonotypes in ibrutinib-treated CLL. V lost 1 base to trimming and J lost 7 bases; unmatched junction nucleotides: 7. CDR1 is SGHTA and CDR2 is FQGNSA in the germline V gene. There are 16 residues in the CDR3. Assay: immunoSEQ multiplex PCR; the TCRdb copy retains only in-frame clones and omits some. The sample shows 130,000 or so clones, 80% to 90% of them seen only once. This sequence originates from a human donor with chronic lymphocytic leukemia. The chain couples TRBV7-2 to TRBJ1-4; 9 nucleotides line up with TRBD1. The specimen comprised PBMCs, sampled after 24 months of ibrutinib treatment. CDR3 bases: TGTGCCAGCAGCTTAGTAGCGGGACAGGGAAGTGAAAAACTGTTTTTT. It is translated as CASSLVAGQGSEKLFF.